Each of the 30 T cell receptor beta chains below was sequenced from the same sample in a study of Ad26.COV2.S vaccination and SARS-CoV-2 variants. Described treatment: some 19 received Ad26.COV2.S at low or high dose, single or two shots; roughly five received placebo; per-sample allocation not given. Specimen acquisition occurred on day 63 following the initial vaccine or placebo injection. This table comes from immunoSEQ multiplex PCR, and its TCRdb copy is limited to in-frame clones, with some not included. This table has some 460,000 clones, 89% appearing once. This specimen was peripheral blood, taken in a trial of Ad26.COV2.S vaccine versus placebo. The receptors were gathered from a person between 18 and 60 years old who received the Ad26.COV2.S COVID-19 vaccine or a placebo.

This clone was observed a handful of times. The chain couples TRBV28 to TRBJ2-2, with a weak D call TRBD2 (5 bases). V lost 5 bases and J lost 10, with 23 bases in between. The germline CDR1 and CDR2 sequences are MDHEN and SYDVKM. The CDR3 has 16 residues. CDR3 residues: CASSQPGKARKKELFF. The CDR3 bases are TGTGCCAGCAGTCAACCCGGGAAAGCCAGAAAAAAGGAGCTGTTTTTT.

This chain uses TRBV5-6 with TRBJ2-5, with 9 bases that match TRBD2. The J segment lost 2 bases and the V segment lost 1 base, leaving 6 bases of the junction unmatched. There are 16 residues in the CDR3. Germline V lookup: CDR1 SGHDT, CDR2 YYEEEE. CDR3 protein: CASSLSSGGIQETQYF. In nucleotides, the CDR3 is TGTGCCAGCAGCTTGTCAAGCGGGGGGATACAAGAGACCCAGTACTTC.

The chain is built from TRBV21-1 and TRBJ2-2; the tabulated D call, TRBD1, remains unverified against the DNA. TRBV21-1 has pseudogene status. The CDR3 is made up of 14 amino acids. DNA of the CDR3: TGTGCCAGAGACAGGGGGCAGGTCACCGGGGAGCTGTTTTTT. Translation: CARDRGQVTGELFF.

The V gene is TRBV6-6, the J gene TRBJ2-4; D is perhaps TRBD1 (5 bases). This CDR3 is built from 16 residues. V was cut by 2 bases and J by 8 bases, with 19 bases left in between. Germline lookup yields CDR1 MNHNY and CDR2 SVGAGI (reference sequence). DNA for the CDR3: TGTGCCAGCAGTTACCTTTCAGGGCCCCCCCGGGACATTCAGTACTTC. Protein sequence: CASSYLSGPPRDIQYF.

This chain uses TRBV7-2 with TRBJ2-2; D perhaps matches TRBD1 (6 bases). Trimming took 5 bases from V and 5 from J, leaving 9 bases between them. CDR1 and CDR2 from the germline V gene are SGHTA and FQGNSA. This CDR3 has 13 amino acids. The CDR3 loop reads CASSPQGTGELFF. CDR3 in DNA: TGTGCCAGCAGCCCACAGGGTACCGGGGAGCTGTTTTTT.

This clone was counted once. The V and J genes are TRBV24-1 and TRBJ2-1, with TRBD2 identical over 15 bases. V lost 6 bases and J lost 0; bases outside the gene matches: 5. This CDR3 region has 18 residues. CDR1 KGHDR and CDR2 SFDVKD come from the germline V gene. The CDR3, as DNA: TGTGCCACCAGTCCGGGACTAGCGGGAGGTCCCTCCTACAATGAGCAGTTCTTC. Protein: CATSPGLAGGPSYNEQFF.

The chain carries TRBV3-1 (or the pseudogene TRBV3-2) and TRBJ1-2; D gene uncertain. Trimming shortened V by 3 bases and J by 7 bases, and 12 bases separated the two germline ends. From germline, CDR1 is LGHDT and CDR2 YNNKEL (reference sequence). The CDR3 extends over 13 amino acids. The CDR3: CASSQYSLGGYTF. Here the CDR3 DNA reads TGTGCCAGCAGCCAGTACAGCCTAGGTGGCTACACCTTC.

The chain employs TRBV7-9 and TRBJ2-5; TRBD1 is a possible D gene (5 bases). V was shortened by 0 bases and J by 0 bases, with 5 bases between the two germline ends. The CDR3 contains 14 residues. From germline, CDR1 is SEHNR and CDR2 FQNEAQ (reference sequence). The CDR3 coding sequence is TGTGCCAGCAGCTTAGCAGGGGACCAAGAGACCCAGTACTTC. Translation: CASSLAGDQETQYF.

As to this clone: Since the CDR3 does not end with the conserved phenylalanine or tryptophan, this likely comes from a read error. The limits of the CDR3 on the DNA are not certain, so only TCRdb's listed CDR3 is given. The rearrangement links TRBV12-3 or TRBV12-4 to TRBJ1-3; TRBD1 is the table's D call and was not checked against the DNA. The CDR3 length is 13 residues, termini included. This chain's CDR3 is CASSFQDRGHVNL.

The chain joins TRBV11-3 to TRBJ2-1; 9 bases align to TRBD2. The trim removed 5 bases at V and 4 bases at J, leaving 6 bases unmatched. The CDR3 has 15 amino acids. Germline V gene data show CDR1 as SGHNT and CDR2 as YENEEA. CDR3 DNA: TGTGCCAGCAGCCCCTGGACTAGCGAGTACAATGAGCAGTTCTTC. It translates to CASSPWTSEYNEQFF.

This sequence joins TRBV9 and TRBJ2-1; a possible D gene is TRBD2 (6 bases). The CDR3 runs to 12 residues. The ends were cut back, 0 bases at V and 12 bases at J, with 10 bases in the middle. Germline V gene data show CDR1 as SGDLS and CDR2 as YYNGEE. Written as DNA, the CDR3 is TGTGCCAGCAGCGTAGTGGGGGGTGGGCAGTTCTTC. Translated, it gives CASSVVGGGQFF. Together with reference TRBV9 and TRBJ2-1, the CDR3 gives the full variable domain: DSGVTQTPKHLITATGQRVTLRCSPRSGDLSVYWYQQSLDQGLQFLIQYYNGEERAKGNILERFSAQQFPDLHSELNLSSLELGDSALYFCASSVVGGGQFFGPGTRLTVL.

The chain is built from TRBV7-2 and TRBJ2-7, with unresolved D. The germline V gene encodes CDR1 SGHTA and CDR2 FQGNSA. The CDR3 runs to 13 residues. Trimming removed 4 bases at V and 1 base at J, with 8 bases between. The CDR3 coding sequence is TGTGCCAGCAGCTCTAGGCCATCCTACGAGCAGTACTTC. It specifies CASSSRPSYEQYF.

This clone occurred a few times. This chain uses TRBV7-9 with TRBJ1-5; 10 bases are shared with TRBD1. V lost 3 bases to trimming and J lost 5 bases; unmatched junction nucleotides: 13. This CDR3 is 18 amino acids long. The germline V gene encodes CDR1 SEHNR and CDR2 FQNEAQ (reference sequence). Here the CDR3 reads CASSFVPRGTGVDQPQHF. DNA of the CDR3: TGTGCCAGCAGCTTTGTGCCCCGGGGGACAGGGGTAGATCAGCCCCAGCATTTT. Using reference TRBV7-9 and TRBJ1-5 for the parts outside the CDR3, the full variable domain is DTGVSQNPRHKITKRGQNVTFRCDPISEHNRLYWYRQTLGQGPEFLTYFQNEAQLEKSRLLSDRFSAERPKGSFSTLEIQRTEQGDSAMYLCASSFVPRGTGVDQPQHFGDGTRLSIL.

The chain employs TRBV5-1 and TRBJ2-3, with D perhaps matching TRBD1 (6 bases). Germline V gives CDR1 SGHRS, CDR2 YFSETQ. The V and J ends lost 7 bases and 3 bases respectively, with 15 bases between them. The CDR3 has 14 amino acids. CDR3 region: CASGRDTPTDTQYF. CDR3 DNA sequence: TGCGCCAGCGGCCGGGACACCCCAACAGATACGCAGTATTTT.

The CDR3 here is CASSDRDRIYNEQFF. The CDR3 DNA follows: TGTGCCAGCAGTGACCGCGACAGAATCTACAATGAGCAGTTCTTC. The V call is TRBV25-1, the J call TRBJ2-1; D perhaps matches TRBD1 (5 bases). V was clipped by 3 bases and J by 3 bases, with 12 bases between them. Germline CDR1 and CDR2: MGHDK and SYGVNS. The CDR3 consists of 15 residues. Combining the CDR3 with reference TRBV25-1 and TRBJ2-1 gives the whole variable domain EADIYQTPRYLVIGTGKKITLECSQTMGHDKMYWYQQDPGMELHLIHYSYGVNSTEKGDLSSESTVSRIRTEHFPLTLESARPSHTSQYLCASSDRDRIYNEQFFGPGTRLTVL.

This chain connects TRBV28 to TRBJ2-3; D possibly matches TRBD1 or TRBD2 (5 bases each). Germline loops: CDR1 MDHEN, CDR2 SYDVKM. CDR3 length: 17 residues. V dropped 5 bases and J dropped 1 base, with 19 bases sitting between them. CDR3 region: CASSLNARDLRTDTQYF. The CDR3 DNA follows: TGTGCCAGCAGTCTAAACGCCCGGGACCTACGCACAGATACGCAGTATTTT.

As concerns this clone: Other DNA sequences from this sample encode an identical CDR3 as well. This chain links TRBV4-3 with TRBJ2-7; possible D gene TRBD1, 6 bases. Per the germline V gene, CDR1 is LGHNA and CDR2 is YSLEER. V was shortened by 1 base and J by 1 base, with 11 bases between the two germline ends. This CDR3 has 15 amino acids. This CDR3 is CASSQVQGPSYEQYF. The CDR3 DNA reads TGCGCCAGCAGCCAAGTTCAGGGGCCGTCCTACGAGCAGTACTTC.

The CDR3 protein is CASSHLSGYRYTF. As DNA, the CDR3 is TGTGCCAGCAGTCACCTCTCTGGGTATCGCTACACCTTC. V and J are TRBV12-3 or TRBV12-4 and TRBJ1-2, with D unresolved. The CDR3 contains 13 residues. Between the trimmed V and J ends, which lost 5 bases and 9 bases, there was a span of 16 bases.

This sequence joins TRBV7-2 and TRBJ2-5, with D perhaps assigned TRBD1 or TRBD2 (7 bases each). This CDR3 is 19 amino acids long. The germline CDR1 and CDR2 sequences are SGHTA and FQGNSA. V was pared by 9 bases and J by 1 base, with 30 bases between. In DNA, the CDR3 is TGTGCCAGGAAGGTCGAAGGGTGCTTCCCAGGGGGGGGCCAAGAGACCCAGTACTTC. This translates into CARKVEGCFPGGGQETQYF.

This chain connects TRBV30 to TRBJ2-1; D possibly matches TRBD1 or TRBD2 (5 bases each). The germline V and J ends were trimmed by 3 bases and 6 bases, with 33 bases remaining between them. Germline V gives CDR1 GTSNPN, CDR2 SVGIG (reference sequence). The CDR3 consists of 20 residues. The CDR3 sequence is CAWRGPIPSGRQTLVNEQFF. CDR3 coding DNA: TGTGCCTGGAGAGGACCGATTCCCTCGGGACGGCAAACCCTTGTCAATGAGCAGTTCTTC.

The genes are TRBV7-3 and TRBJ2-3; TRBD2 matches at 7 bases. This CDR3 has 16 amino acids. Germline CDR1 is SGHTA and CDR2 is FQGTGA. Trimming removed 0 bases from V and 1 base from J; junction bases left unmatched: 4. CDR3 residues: CASSLTGGSRTDTQYF. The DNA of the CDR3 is TGTGCCAGCAGCTTAACGGGGGGGTCTCGCACAGATACGCAGTATTTT.

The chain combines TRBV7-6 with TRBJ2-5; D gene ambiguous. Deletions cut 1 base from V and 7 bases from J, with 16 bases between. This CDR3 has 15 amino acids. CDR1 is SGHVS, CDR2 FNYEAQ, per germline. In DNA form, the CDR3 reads TGTGCCAGCAGCTTAGATTCCGGACCTGTTCGGACCCAGTACTTC. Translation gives CASSLDSGPVRTQYF.

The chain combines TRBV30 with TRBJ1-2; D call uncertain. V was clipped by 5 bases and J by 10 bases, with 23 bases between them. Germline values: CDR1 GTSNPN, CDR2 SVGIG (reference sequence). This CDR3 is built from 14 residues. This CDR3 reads CAWGERTKGCAYTF. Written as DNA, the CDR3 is TGTGCCTGGGGGGAAAGGACGAAAGGCTGCGCCTACACCTTC.

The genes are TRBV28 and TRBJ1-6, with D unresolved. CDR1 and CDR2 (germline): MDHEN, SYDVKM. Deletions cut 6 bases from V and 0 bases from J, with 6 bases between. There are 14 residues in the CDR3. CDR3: CASRQSSYNSPLHF. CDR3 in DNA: TGTGCCAGCAGGCAGAGCTCCTATAATTCACCCCTCCACTTT. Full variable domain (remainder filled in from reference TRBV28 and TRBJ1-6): DVKVTQSSRYLVKRTGEKVFLECVQDMDHENMFWYRQDPGLGLRLIYFSYDVKMKEKGDIPEGYSVSREKKERFSLILESASTNQTSMYLCASRQSSYNSPLHFGNGTRLTVT.

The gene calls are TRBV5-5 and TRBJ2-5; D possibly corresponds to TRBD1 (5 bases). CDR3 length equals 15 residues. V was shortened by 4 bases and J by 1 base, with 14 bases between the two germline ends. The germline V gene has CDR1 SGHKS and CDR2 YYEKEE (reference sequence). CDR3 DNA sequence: TGTGCCAGCAGCCGGCCAGGGAACCTCCAAGAGACCCAGTACTTC. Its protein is CASSRPGNLQETQYF.

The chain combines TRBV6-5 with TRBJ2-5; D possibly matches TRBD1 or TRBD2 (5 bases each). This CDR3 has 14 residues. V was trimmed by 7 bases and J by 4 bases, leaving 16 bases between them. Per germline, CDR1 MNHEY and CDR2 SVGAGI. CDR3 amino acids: CASTRDGARETQYF. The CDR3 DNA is TGTGCCAGCACTCGAGACGGGGCGCGAGAGACCCAGTACTTC.

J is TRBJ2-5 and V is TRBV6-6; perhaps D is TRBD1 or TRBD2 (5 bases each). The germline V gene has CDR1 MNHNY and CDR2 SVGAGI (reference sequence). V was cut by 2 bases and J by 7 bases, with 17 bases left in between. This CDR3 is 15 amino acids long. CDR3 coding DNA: TGTGCCAGCAGTTACGACGGATCCAGAGGGGCGACCCAGTACTTC. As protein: CASSYDGSRGATQYF.

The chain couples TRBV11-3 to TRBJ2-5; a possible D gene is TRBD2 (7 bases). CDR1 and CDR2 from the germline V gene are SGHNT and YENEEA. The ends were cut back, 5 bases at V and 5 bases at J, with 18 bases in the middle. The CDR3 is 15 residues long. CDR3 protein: CASSPGVWGGETQYF. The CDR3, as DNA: TGTGCCAGCAGCCCAGGGGTCTGGGGGGGCGAGACCCAGTACTTC.

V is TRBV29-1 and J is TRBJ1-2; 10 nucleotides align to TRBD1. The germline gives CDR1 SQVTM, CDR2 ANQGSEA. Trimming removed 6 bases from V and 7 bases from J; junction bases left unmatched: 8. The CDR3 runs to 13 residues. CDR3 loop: CSVGAGTGVGYTF. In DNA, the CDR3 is TGCAGCGTCGGCGCCGGGACAGGGGTTGGCTACACCTTC.

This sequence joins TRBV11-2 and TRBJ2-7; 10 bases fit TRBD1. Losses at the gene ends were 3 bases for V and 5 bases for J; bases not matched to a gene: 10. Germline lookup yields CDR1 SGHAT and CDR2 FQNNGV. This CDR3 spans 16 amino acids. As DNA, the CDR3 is TGTGCCAGCAGCTTTCCCACCCGGACAGGGGGGGACGAGCAGTACTTC. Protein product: CASSFPTRTGGDEQYF.